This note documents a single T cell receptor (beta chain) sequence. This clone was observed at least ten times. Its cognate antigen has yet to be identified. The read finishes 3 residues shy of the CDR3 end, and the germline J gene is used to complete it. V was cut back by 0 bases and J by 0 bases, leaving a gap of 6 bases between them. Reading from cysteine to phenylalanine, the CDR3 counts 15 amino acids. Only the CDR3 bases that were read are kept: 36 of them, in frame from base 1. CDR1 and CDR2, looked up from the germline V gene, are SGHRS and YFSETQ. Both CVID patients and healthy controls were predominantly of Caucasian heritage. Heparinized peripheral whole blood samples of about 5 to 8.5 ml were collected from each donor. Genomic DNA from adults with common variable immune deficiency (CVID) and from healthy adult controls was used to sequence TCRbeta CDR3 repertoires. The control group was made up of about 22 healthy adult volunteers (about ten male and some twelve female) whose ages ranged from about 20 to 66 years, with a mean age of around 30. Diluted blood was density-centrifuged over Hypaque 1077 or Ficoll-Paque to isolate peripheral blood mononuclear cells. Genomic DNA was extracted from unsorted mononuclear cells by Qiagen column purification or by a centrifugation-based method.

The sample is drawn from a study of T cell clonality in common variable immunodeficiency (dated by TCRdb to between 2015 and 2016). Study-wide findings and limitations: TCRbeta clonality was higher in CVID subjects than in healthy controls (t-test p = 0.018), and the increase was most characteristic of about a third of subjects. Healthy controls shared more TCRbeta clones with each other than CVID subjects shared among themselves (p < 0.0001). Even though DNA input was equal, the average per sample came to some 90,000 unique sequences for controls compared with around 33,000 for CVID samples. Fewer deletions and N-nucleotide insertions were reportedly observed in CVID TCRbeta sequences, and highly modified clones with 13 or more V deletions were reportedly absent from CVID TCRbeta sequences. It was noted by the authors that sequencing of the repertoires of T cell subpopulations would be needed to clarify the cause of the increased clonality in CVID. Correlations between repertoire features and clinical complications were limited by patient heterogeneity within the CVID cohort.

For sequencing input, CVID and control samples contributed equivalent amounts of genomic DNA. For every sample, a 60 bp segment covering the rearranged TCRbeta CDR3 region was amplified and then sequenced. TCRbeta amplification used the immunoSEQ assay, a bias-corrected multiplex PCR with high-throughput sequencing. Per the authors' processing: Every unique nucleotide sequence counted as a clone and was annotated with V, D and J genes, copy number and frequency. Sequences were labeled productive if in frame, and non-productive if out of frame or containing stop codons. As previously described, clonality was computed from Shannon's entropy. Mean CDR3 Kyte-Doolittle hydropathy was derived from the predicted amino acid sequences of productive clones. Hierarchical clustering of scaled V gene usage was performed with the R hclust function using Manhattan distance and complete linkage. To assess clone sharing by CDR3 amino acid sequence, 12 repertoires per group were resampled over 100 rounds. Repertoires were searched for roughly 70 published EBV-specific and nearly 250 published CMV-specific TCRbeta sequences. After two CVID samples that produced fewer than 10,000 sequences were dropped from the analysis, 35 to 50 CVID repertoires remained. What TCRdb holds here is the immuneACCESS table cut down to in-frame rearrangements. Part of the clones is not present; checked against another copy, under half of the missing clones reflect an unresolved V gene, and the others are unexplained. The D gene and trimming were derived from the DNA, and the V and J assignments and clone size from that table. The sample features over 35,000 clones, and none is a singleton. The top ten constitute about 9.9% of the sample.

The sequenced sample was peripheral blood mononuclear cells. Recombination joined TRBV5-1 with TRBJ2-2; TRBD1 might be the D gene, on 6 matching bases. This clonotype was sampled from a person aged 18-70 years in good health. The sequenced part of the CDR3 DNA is TGCGCCAGCAGCTTGGACAGGGCGAACACCGGGGAG. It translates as CASSLDRANTGE. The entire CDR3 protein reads CASSLDRANTGELFF. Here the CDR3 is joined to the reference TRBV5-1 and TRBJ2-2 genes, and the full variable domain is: KAGVTQTPRYLIKTRGQQVTLSCSPISGHRSVSWYQQTPGQGLQFLFEYFSETQRNKGNFPGRFSGRQFSNSRSEMNVSTLELGDSALYLCASSLDRANTGELFFGEGSRLTVL.